This T cell receptor (beta chain) appears in the sequencing data of a study of cytomegalovirus exposure and HLA in healthy donors. Notes on the study in general: Prior analysis indicated that the majority of TCR beta V segments exhibited productivity approximately 87% or approximately 30% of the time.

CDR1 and CDR2 from the germline V gene are SQVTM and ANQGSEA. V was clipped by 2 bases and J by 1 base, with 11 bases between them. The CDR3 has 14 amino acids. A remark on this clone: Its antigen is undetermined.

Primers included in the PCR were 60 Vbeta and 13 Jbeta primers. Measured with immunoSEQ multiplex PCR; TCRdb has only the in-frame clones, and not every one. The sample includes under 150,000 clones, about 81% of them seen just once. This rearrangement joins TRBV29-1 to TRBJ1-1; D is possibly TRBD1 (5 bases). The sequence derives from a woman between 45 and 65 years old in good health and CMV-seropositive. Sequencing was performed on PBMCs. The CDR3 coding sequence is TGCAGCGTTGAAAGGGGAACCCCGAACACTGAAGCTTTCTTT. Its translation: CSVERGTPNTEAFF.